The entry that follows covers one TCR beta chain sequence. Its target is unknown. CDR3 size: 13 residues. V lost 6 bases to trimming and J lost 7 bases, with 18 bases between them. The germline gives CDR1 SQVTM, CDR2 ANQGSEA. The sample originates from a study of cytomegalovirus exposure and HLA in healthy donors. Study findings and constraints: TCR beta chains associated with HLA were, in a later analysis, more clonally expanded than equally common others.

The PCR ran on 60 Vbeta and 13 Jbeta primers. TCRdb's table, derived via immunoSEQ multiplex PCR, lists solely in-frame clones and lacks some. The sample includes about 180,000 clones, approximately 84% of them seen just once. V usage is TRBV29-1 and J usage is TRBJ1-2, with D possibly being TRBD1 (6 bases). The sequenced sample was PBMCs. The sequence came from a girl aged 10 to 17 in good health and CMV-seropositive. The CDR3 nucleotides are TGCAGCGTCCAACCACAGGGTGGATCTGGCTACACCTTC. Protein product: CSVQPQGGSGYTF.